One and the same sample provided the 7 T cell receptor beta chains below, sequenced in a study of blood T cell repertoires in COVID-19. Sequencing used immunoSEQ multiplex PCR; TCRdb keeps in-frame clones, though not all of them. The table includes 100,000 to 150,000 clones, 84% detected once. Sequencing was done on a sample of peripheral blood. These receptors originate from a woman aged 55-69 years with acute or convalescent COVID-19.

In its sample, this clone was seen a few times. The chain uses TRBV7-2 and TRBJ2-1, with a tentative D call TRBD2 (6 bases). CDR1 and CDR2 (germline): SGHTA, FQGNSA. Trimming cost V 1 base and J 9 bases, with 16 bases left between them. CDR3 size: 15 residues. The CDR3 bases are TGTGCCAGCAGCTTAGGGGGCGGGGTTCAAGGTGAGCAGTTCTTC. This codes for CASSLGGGVQGEQFF.

The rearrangement joins TRBV30 to TRBJ1-5, with D possibly TRBD1 on 5 matching bases. CDR1 is GTSNPN, CDR2 SVGIG, per germline (reference sequence). This CDR3 comprises 13 residues. V lost 0 bases, J lost 7 bases, and 10 bases lay in between. The CDR3 protein is CAWSVQDGQPQHF. The CDR3 DNA is TGTGCCTGGAGTGTACAGGACGGCCAGCCCCAGCATTTT.

The chain recombines TRBV6-5 with TRBJ1-5, with a tentative D call TRBD1 (6 bases). The CDR3 has 14 amino acids. V was trimmed by 6 bases and J by 3 bases, leaving 12 bases between them. Germline CDR1 MNHEY, CDR2 SVGAGI. CDR3 region: CASSRDNPNQPQHF. CDR3 bases: TGTGCCAGCAGCCGGGACAATCCCAATCAGCCCCAGCATTTT.

The chain links TRBV19 to TRBJ1-4; D gene unclear. The germline V and J ends were trimmed by 5 bases and 2 bases, with 9 bases remaining between them. Germline V lookup: CDR1 LNHDA, CDR2 SQIVND (reference sequence). The CDR3 length is 14 residues. The CDR3 coding sequence is TGTGCCAGTAGTCCAACGAGTACTAATGAAAAACTGTTTTTT. Amino acid sequence: CASSPTSTNEKLFF.

The chain employs TRBV11-2 and TRBJ2-2; D is perhaps TRBD1 (6 bases). The V gene lost 6 bases and the J gene lost 4 bases, with 9 bases spanning the gap. The CDR3 runs 13 residues. Germline values: CDR1 SGHAT, CDR2 FQNNGV. The CDR3 is CASRPQGTGELFF. CDR3 bases: TGTGCCAGCAGACCACAGGGCACCGGGGAGCTGTTTTTT. Supplemented by reference TRBV11-2 and TRBJ2-2, the full variable domain reads EAGVAQSPRYKIIEKRQSVAFWCNPISGHATLYWYQQILGQGPKLLIQFQNNGVVDDSQLPKDRFSAERLKGVDSTLKIQPAKLEDSAVYLCASRPQGTGELFFGEGSRLTVL.

The gene calls are TRBV11-2 and TRBJ1-4; 10 nucleotides agree with TRBD1. Germline trimming cut 6 bases from V and 10 bases from J; bases unmatched to any gene: 11. The CDR3 has 15 residues. In germline, CDR1 is SGHAT, CDR2 FQNNGV. The CDR3 sequence: CASRKPGQGNRKLFF. The DNA of the CDR3 is TGTGCCAGCAGAAAACCGGGACAGGGGAACCGAAAACTGTTTTTT.

The rearrangement links TRBV9 to TRBJ2-1; TRBD2 agrees at 11 bases. The V gene's germline CDR1 is SGDLS and CDR2 YYNGEE. Trimming at V came to 2 bases and at J to 7 bases, leaving 5 bases not matched to a gene. This CDR3 has 15 amino acids. CDR3 DNA: TGTGCCAGCAGCGTCACTAGCGGGGGAGGGAATGAGCAGTTCTTC. Encoded protein: CASSVTSGGGNEQFF.